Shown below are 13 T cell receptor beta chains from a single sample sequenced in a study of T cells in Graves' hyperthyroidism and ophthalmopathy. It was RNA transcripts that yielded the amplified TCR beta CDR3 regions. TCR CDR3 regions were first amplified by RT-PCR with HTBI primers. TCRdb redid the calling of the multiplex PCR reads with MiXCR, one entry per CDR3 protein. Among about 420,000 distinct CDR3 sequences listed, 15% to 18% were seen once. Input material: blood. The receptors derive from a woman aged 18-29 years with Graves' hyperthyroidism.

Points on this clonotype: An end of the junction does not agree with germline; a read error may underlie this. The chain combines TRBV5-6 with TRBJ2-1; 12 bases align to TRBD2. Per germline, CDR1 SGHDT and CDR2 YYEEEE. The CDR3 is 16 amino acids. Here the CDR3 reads CASSIRLAGANNEQLF. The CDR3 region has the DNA TGTGCCAGCAGCATCCGACTAGCGGGGGCCAACAATGAGCAGCTCTTC.

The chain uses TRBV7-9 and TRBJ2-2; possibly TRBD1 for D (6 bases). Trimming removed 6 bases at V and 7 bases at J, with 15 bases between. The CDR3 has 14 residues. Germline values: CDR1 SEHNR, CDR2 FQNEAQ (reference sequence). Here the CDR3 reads CASSRQGPNGELFF. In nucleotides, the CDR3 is TGTGCCAGCAGTCGCCAGGGGCCCAACGGGGAGCTGTTTTTT. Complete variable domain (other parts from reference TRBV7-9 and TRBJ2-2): DTGVSQNPRHKITKRGQNVTFRCDPISEHNRLYWYRQTLGQGPEFLTYFQNEAQLEKSRLLSDRFSAERPKGSFSTLEIQRTEQGDSAMYLCASSRQGPNGELFFGEGSRLTVL.

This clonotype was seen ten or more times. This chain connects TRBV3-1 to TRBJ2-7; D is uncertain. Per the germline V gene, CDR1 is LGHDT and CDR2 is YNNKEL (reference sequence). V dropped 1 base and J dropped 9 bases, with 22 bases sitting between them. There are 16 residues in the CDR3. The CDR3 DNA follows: TGTGCCAGCAGCCAAGGTCAGGCAGGATGGTTCGGTAGGCAGTACTTC. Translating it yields CASSQGQAGWFGRQYF.

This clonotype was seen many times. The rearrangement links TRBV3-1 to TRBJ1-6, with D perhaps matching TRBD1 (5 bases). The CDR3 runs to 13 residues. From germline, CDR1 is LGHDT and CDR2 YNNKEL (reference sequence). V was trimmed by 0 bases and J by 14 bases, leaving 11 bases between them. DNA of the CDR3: TGTGCCAGCAGCCAAGATCTCGGGGGATCCCTCCACTTT. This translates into CASSQDLGGSLHF.

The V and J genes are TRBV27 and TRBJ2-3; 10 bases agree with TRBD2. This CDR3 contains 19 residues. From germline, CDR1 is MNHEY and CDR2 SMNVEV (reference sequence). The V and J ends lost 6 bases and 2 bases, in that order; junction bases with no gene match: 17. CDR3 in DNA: TGTGCCAGCAGGGGGTCCCCGGGACTAGCGCTTCGAGACACAGATACGCAGTATTTT. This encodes CASRGSPGLALRDTDTQYF.

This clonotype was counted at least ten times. This CDR3 reads CASSFVNVGVEQYF. DNA for the CDR3: TGTGCCAGCAGCTTTGTCAATGTCGGGGTCGAGCAGTACTTC. The chain employs TRBV11-2 and TRBJ2-7, with D possibly TRBD2 on 5 matching bases. Trimming took off 3 bases at V and 6 bases at J, with 15 bases between the two ends. This CDR3 has 14 residues. Germline CDR1 is SGHAT and CDR2 is FQNNGV. The full variable domain, its missing parts supplied by reference TRBV11-2 and TRBJ2-7, is EAGVAQSPRYKIIEKRQSVAFWCNPISGHATLYWYQQILGQGPKLLIQFQNNGVVDDSQLPKDRFSAERLKGVDSTLKIQPAKLEDSAVYLCASSFVNVGVEQYFGPGTRLTVT.

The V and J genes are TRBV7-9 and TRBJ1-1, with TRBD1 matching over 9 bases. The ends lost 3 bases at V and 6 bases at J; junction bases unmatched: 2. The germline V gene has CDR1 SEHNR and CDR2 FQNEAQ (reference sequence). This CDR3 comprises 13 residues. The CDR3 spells CASSFGTGPEAFF. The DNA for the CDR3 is TGTGCCAGCAGCTTTGGGACAGGGCCTGAAGCTTTCTTT.

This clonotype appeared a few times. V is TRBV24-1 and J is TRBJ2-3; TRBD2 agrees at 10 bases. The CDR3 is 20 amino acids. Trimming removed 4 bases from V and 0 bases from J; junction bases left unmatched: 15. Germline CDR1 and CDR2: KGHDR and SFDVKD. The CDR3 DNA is TGTGCCACCAGTGACGAGGCGACATCTAAGACTAGCGGGAGCACAGATACGCAGTATTTT. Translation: CATSDEATSKTSGSTDTQYF.

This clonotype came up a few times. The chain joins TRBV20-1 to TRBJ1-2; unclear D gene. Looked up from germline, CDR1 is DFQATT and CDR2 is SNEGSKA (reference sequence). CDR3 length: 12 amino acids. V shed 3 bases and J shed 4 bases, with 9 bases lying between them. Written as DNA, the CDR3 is TGCAGTGCTAGCCAGGTGGGCTATGGCTACACCTTC. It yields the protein CSASQVGYGYTF.

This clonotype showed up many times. CDR3 residues: CASSRTSGGHYEQYF. In nucleotides, the CDR3 is TGTGCCAGCAGCCGGACTAGCGGGGGACACTACGAGCAGTACTTC. This chain uses TRBV6-2 or TRBV6-3 with TRBJ2-7, with 13 bases fitting TRBD2. J gave up 3 bases and V 6 bases, and 5 bases lay outside the gene matches. The germline gives CDR1 MNHEY, CDR2 SVGEGT. CDR3 length: 15 residues.

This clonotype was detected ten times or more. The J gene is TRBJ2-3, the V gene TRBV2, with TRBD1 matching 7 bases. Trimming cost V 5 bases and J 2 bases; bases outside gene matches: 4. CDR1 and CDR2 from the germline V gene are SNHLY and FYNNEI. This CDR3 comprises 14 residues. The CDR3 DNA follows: TGTGCCAGCAGTAGACAGGGCTTCACAGATACGCAGTATTTT. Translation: CASSRQGFTDTQYF.

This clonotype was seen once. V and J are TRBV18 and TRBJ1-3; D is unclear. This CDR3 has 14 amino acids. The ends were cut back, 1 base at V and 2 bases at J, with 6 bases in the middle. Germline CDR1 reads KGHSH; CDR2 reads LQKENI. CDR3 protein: CASSPQSPGNTIYF. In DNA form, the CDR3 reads TGTGCCAGCTCACCACAGAGTCCTGGAAACACCATATATTTT. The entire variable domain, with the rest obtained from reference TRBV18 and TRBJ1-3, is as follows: NAGVMQNPRHLVRRRGQEARLRCSPMKGHSHVYWYRQLPEEGLKFMVYLQKENIIDESGMPKERFSAEFPKEGPSILRIQQVVRGDSAAYFCASSPQSPGNTIYFGEGSWLTVV.

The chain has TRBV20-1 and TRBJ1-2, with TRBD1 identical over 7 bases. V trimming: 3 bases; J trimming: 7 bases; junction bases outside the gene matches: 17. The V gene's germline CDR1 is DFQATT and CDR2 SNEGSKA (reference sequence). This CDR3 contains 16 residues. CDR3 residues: CSASVLGRGRFSGYTF. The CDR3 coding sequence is TGCAGTGCTAGCGTCCTGGGTAGGGGGCGCTTTTCTGGCTACACCTTC.